A selection of T cell receptor beta chains follows, all from one sample in a study. Each CDR3 protein is one row after TCRdb ran MiXCR on the RT-PCR reads. The profile covers hundreds of thousands of distinct CDR3 sequences, with 11% to 15% appearing a single time and 3.6% taken by the ten largest. The sample was memory CD4+ T cells from blood. The receptors here all came from a female donor in good health, serving as a healthy control. CDR3s include the opening cysteine and the closing phenylalanine or tryptophan. D genes are given only for firm matches. Clone size, where shown, is once, few, many, or a class for clones that have expanded.

abundance: many; j_gene: TRBJ2-5; v_gene: TRBV7-9; d_gene: TRBD1; CDR3nt: TGTGCCAGCAGCTTCACAGGGGGCCAAGAGACCCAGTACTTC; CDR3aa: CASSFTGGQETQYF
abundance: NA; j_gene: TRBJ2-1; v_gene: TRBV20-1; d_gene: NA; CDR3nt: TGCAGTGCGTTTGTTGGGGGGCACCTTAATAGTGAGCAGTTCTTC; CDR3aa: CSAFVGGHLNSEQFF
abundance: NA; j_gene: TRBJ1-2; v_gene: TRBV20-1; d_gene: NA; CDR3nt: TGCAGTGCCCCCAGCTACTATGGCTACACCTTC; CDR3aa: CSAPSYYGYTF
abundance: few; j_gene: TRBJ1-5; v_gene: TRBV6-2/TRBV6-3; d_gene: TRBD1; CDR3nt: TGTGCCAGCAGTTACGGGCTGACAGGGACTCAGCCCCAGCATTTT; CDR3aa: CASSYGLTGTQPQHF
abundance: few; j_gene: TRBJ1-1; v_gene: TRBV6-5; d_gene: TRBD1; CDR3nt: TGTGCCAGCAGTTACAGGGGGCGCGGGAACACTGAAGCTTTCTTT; CDR3aa: CASSYRGRGNTEAFF
abundance: few; j_gene: TRBJ2-5; v_gene: TRBV20-1; d_gene: NA; CDR3nt: TGCAGTGCTATGAGACCGCCTGCCCAAGAGACCCAGTACTTC; CDR3aa: CSAMRPPAQETQYF
abundance: few; j_gene: TRBJ1-5; v_gene: TRBV10-3; d_gene: NA; CDR3nt: TGTGCCATAGGGACGGGGGTCGGTCAGCCCCAGCATTTT; CDR3aa: CAIGTGVGQPQHF
abundance: few; j_gene: TRBJ1-4; v_gene: TRBV28; d_gene: NA; CDR3nt: TGTGCCAGCAGTGCGGGGGGACAAGAGAATGAAAAACTGTTTTTT; CDR3aa: CASSAGGQENEKLFF
abundance: NA; j_gene: TRBJ1-4; v_gene: TRBV6-1; d_gene: TRBD1; CDR3nt: TGTGCCAGCAGTTTCCAGGGGGCAAGGGAAAAACTGTTTTTT; CDR3aa: CASSFQGAREKLFF
abundance: few; j_gene: TRBJ2-7; v_gene: TRBV6-2/TRBV6-3; d_gene: NA; CDR3nt: TGTGCCAGCAGCGGGACTTTATTGGGGGAGCAGTACTTC; CDR3aa: CASSGTLLGEQYF
abundance: many; j_gene: TRBJ2-1; v_gene: TRBV29-1; d_gene: NA; CDR3nt: TGCAGCGTTGCCTTCTACAATGAGCAGTTCTTC; CDR3aa: CSVAFYNEQFF
abundance: NA; j_gene: TRBJ1-3; v_gene: TRBV12-3/TRBV12-4; d_gene: NA; CDR3nt: TGTGCCAGCAGTTTAGAACTCAGAAACACCATATATTTT; CDR3aa: CASSLELRNTIYF
abundance: few; j_gene: TRBJ2-7; v_gene: TRBV20-1; d_gene: TRBD2; CDR3nt: TGCAGTGCCCAAATGGCTAGCGGCTCCTACGAGCAGTACTTC; CDR3aa: CSAQMASGSYEQYF
abundance: many; j_gene: TRBJ2-7; v_gene: TRBV6-5; d_gene: NA; CDR3nt: TGTGCCAGCCATATAGCCCAGGGGACCTACGAGCAGTACTTC; CDR3aa: CASHIAQGTYEQYF
abundance: many; j_gene: TRBJ2-1; v_gene: TRBV4-3; d_gene: TRBD2; CDR3nt: TGCGCCAGCAGCCAAGATCCTAGCGGGCAACTCTACAATGAGCAGTTCTTC; CDR3aa: CASSQDPSGQLYNEQFF
abundance: NA; j_gene: TRBJ2-1; v_gene: TRBV7-6; d_gene: NA; CDR3nt: TGTGCCAGCAGCTTAGGTGAAGGCGGTGAGCAGTTATTC; CDR3aa: CASSLGEGGEQLF
abundance: many; j_gene: TRBJ2-1; v_gene: TRBV27; d_gene: NA; CDR3nt: TGTGCCAGCGTACGGGGGGCCTCCTACAATGAGCAGTTCTTC; CDR3aa: CASVRGASYNEQFF
abundance: NA; j_gene: TRBJ2-2; v_gene: TRBV7-9; d_gene: NA; CDR3nt: TGTGCCAGCAGCTTAGGTAGCATTTCTGCCGGGGAGCTGTTTTTT; CDR3aa: CASSLGSISAGELFF
abundance: few; j_gene: TRBJ1-6; v_gene: TRBV20-1; d_gene: TRBD1; CDR3nt: TGCAGTGCTAGAGACCCGACAGGGGGCGTCTATAATTCACCCCTCCACTTT; CDR3aa: CSARDPTGGVYNSPLHF
abundance: few; j_gene: TRBJ2-1; v_gene: TRBV20-1; d_gene: NA; CDR3nt: TGCAGTGCTGGAACGAATAGATACAATGAGCAGTTCTTC; CDR3aa: CSAGTNRYNEQFF
abundance: NA; j_gene: TRBJ1-2; v_gene: TRBV28; d_gene: NA; CDR3nt: TGTGCCAGCAGTCCCGGGACTCCTCAAGCTAACTATGGCTACACCTTC; CDR3aa: CASSPGTPQANYGYTF
abundance: many; j_gene: TRBJ2-3; v_gene: TRBV4-3; d_gene: TRBD2; CDR3nt: TGCGCCAGCAGCCAGGATGTCGCGGGGGACACAGATACGCAGTATTTT; CDR3aa: CASSQDVAGDTDTQYF
abundance: NA; j_gene: TRBJ2-5; v_gene: TRBV30; d_gene: NA; CDR3nt: TGTGCCTGGAGTCCGCCATCGTCCGGGGAGGCCCAGTACTTC; CDR3aa: CAWSPPSSGEAQYF
abundance: NA; j_gene: TRBJ2-1; v_gene: TRBV11-2; d_gene: NA; CDR3nt: TGTGCCAGCAGCTTGAGGGGGGTCGAGCAGTTCTTC; CDR3aa: CASSLRGVEQFF
abundance: few; j_gene: TRBJ2-2; v_gene: TRBV7-3; d_gene: NA; CDR3nt: TGTGCCAGCAGCCAACATCCGGGGGCCGAGCTGTTTTTT; CDR3aa: CASSQHPGAELFF
abundance: many; j_gene: TRBJ1-1; v_gene: TRBV29-1; d_gene: NA; CDR3nt: TGCAGCGTCCACCCTCCGGGACTGTTCACTGAAGCTTTCTTT; CDR3aa: CSVHPPGLFTEAFF
abundance: few; j_gene: TRBJ2-1; v_gene: TRBV7-3; d_gene: TRBD2; CDR3nt: TGTGCCAGCAGCCTTTCAGGGACTAGTCGCAATGAGCAGTTCTTC; CDR3aa: CASSLSGTSRNEQFF
abundance: NA; j_gene: TRBJ2-3; v_gene: TRBV18; d_gene: TRBD2; CDR3nt: TGTGCCAGCTCACCACTGCGAGCGGGAGTCACAGATACGCAGTATTTT; CDR3aa: CASSPLRAGVTDTQYF
abundance: once; j_gene: TRBJ2-1; v_gene: TRBV6-5; d_gene: TRBD1; CDR3nt: TGTGCCAGCAGTTACTCTTTCGGGACAGGGGGGCATGAGCAGTTCTTC; CDR3aa: CASSYSFGTGGHEQFF
abundance: few; j_gene: TRBJ1-2; v_gene: TRBV20-1; d_gene: TRBD1; CDR3nt: TGCAGTGCTAGCCCCGGACAGGGGGCTTCCTATGGCTACACCTTC; CDR3aa: CSASPGQGASYGYTF
abundance: NA; j_gene: TRBJ2-7; v_gene: TRBV6-2/TRBV6-3; d_gene: TRBD2; CDR3nt: TGTGCCAGCACTCTGACTAGCGGGAGCGTTTCCTCCTACGAGCAGTACTTC; CDR3aa: CASTLTSGSVSSYEQYF
abundance: once; j_gene: TRBJ2-5; v_gene: TRBV7-2; d_gene: NA; CDR3nt: TGTGCCAGCAGCTCAGGGGTAGCAGAGACCCAGTACTTC; CDR3aa: CASSSGVAETQYF
abundance: few; j_gene: TRBJ2-3; v_gene: TRBV5-1; d_gene: TRBD2; CDR3nt: TGCGCCAGCAGCTCGGGGACGGCCGGGACTAGCGGGAGATACCCTACGCAGTATTTT; CDR3aa: CASSSGTAGTSGRYPTQYF